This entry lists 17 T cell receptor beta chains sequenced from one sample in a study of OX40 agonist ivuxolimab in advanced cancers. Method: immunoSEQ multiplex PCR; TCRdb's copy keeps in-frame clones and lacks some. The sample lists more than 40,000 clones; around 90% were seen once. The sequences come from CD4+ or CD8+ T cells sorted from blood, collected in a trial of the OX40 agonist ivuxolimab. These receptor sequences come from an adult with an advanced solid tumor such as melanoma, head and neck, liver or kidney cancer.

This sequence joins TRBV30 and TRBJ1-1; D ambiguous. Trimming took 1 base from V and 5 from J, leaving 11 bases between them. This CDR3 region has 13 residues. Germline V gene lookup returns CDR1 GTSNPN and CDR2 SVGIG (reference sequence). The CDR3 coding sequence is TGTGCCTGGAGTGGGGGAGTGAGAACTGAAGCTTTCTTT. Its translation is CAWSGGVRTEAFF.

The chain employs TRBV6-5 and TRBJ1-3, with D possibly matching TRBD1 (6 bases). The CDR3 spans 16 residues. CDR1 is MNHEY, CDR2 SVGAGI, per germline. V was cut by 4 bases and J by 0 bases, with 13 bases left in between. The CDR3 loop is CASSSPNRDSGNTIYF. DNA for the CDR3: TGTGCCAGCAGTTCCCCAAACAGGGACTCTGGAAACACCATATATTTT.

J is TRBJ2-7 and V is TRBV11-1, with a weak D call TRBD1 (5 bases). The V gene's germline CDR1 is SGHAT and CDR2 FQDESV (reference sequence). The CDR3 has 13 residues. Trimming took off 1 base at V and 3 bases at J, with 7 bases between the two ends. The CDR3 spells CASSLGQSYEQYF. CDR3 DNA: TGTGCCAGCAGCTTAGGACAGAGCTACGAGCAGTACTTC.

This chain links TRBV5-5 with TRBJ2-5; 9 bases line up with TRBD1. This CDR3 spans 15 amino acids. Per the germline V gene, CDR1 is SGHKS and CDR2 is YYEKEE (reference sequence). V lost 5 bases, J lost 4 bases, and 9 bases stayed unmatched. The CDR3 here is CASSSGQGRAETQYF. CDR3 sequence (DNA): TGTGCCAGCAGTTCGGGACAGGGAAGGGCAGAGACCCAGTACTTC.

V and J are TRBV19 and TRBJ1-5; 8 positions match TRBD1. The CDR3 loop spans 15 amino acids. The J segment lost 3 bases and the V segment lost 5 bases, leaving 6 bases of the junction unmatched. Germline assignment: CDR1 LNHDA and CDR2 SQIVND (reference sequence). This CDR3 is CASSWAGGDNQPQHF. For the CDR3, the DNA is TGTGCCAGTAGTTGGGCAGGGGGCGACAATCAGCCCCAGCATTTT.

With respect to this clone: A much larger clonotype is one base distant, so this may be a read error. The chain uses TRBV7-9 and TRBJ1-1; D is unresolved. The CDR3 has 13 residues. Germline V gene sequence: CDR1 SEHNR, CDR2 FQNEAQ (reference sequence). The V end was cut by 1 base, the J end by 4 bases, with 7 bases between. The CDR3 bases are TGTGCCAGCAGCTTAGACAGCGGCACTGAAGCTTTCTTT. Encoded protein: CASSLDSGTEAFF.

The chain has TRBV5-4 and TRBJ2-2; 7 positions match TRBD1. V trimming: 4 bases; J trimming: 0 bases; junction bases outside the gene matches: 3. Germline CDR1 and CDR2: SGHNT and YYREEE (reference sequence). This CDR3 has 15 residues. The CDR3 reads CASSRDSANTGELFF. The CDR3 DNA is TGTGCCAGCAGCCGGGACAGTGCGAACACCGGGGAGCTGTTTTTT.

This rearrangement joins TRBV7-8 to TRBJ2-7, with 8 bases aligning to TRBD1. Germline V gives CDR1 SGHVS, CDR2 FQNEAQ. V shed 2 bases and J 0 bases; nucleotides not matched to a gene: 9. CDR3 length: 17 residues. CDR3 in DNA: TGTGCCAGCAGCTTAAGTGCGGCAGGGGGCTTCTCCTACGAGCAGTACGTC. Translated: CASSLSAAGGFSYEQYV.

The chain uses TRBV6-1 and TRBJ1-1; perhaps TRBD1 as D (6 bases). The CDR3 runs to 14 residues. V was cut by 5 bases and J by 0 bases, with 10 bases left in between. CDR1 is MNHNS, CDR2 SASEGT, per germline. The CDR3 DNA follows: TGTGCCAGCAGTCACAGGGTCATGAACACTGAAGCTTTCTTT. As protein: CASSHRVMNTEAFF.

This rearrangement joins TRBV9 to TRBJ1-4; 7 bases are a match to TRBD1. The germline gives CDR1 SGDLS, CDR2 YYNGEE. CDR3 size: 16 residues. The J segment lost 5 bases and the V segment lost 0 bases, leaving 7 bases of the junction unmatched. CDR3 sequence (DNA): TGTGCCAGCAGCGTAGTACCCGAGGGGGCCAATGAAAAACTGTTTTTT. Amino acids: CASSVVPEGANEKLFF.

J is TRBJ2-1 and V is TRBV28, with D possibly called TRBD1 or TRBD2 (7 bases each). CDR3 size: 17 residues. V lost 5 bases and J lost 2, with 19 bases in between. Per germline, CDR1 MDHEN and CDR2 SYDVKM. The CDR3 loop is CASSPLRGRDTYNEQFF. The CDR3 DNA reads TGTGCCAGCAGTCCACTCAGGGGGAGGGACACCTACAATGAGCAGTTCTTC. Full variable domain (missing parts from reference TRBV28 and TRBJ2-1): DVKVTQSSRYLVKRTGEKVFLECVQDMDHENMFWYRQDPGLGLRLIYFSYDVKMKEKGDIPEGYSVSREKKERFSLILESASTNQTSMYLCASSPLRGRDTYNEQFFGPGTRLTVL.

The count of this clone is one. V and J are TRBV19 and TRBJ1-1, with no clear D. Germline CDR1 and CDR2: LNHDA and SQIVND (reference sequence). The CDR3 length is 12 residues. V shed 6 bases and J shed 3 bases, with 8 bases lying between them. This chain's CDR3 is CASRPSDTEAFF. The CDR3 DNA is TGTGCCAGTAGGCCCTCCGACACTGAAGCTTTCTTT. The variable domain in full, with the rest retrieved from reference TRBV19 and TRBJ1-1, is DGGITQSPKYLFRKEGQNVTLSCEQNLNHDAMYWYRQDPGQGLRLIYYSQIVNDFQKGDIAEGYSVSREKKESFPLTVTSAQKNPTAFYLCASRPSDTEAFFGQGTRLTVV.

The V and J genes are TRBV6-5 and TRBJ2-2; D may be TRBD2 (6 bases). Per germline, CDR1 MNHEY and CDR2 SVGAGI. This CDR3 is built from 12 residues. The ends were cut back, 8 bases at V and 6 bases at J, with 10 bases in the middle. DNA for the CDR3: TGTGCCAGCCTCGGGAGATCCGGGGAGCTGTTTTTT. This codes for CASLGRSGELFF.

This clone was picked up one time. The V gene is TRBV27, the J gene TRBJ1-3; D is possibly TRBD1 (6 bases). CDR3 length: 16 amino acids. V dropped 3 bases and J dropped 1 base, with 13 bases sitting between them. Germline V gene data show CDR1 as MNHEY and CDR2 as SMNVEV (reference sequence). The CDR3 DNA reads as TGTGCCAGCAGTTTGGGGGCGCCCCTTTCTGGAAACACCATATATTTT. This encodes CASSLGAPLSGNTIYF.

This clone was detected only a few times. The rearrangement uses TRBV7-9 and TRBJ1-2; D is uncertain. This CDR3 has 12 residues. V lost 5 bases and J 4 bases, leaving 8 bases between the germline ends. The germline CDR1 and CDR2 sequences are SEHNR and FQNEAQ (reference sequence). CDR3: CASSRPPYGYTF. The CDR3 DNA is TGTGCCAGCAGCCGCCCCCCCTATGGCTACACCTTC.

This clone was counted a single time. The CDR3 bases are TGTGCCAGCAGCCACCCGACAGGGGGCGATGGCTACACCTTC. It is translated as CASSHPTGGDGYTF. This sequence joins TRBV13 and TRBJ1-2; 10 nucleotides agree with TRBD1. V shed 5 bases, J shed 6 bases, and the junction held 6 bases outside the gene matches. Germline CDR1 is PRHDT and CDR2 is FYEKMQ (reference sequence). The CDR3 is 14 residues long.

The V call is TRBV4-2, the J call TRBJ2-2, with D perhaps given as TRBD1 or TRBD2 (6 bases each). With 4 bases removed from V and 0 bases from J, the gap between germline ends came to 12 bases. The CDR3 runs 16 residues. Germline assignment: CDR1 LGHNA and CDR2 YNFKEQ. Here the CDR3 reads CASSLEGGTNTGELFF. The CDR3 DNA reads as TGTGCCAGCAGCCTAGAAGGGGGGACGAACACCGGGGAGCTGTTTTTT.